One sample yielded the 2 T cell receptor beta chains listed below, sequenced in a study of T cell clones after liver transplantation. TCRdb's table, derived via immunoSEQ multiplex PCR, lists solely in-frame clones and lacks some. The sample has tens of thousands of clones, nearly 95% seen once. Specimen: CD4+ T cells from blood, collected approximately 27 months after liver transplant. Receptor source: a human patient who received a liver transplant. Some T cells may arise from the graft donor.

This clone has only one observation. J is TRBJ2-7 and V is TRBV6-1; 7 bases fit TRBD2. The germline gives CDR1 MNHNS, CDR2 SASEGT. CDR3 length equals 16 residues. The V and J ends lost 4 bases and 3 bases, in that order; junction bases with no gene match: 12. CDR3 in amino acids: CASSGNQAGTLYEQYF. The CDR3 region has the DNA TGTGCCAGCAGTGGGAACCAAGCGGGAACACTCTACGAGCAGTACTTC.

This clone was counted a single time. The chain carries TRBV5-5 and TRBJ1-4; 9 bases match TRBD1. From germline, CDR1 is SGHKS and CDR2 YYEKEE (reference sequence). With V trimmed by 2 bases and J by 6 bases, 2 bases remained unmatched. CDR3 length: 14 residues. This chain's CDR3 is CASSLRQGDEKLFF. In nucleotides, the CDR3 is TGTGCCAGCAGCTTAAGACAGGGGGATGAAAAACTGTTTTTT.